The sequence of this T cell receptor (beta chain) was determined in a study of blood T cell repertoires in COVID-19. Per the germline V gene, CDR1 is SEHNR and CDR2 is FQNEAQ (reference sequence). The CDR3 runs 17 residues. Trimming pared 5 bases from V and 4 bases from J, leaving 21 bases between. TCRdb keeps only in-frame clones here, not all; method: immunoSEQ multiplex PCR. The repertoire has approximately 290,000 clones, 80% to 90% of them found once; the top ten carry approximately 4%. V and J are TRBV7-9 and TRBJ1-5, with D unresolved. Sequenced sample: PBMCs or T cells enriched from blood (not recorded which). The TCR originated in a woman aged 25 to 39 who had recovered from COVID-19. The CDR3 loop reads CASSVPSEPGLNQPQHF. CDR3 nucleotides: TGTGCCAGCAGCGTCCCCTCTGAGCCAGGCCTAAATCAGCCCCAGCATTTT.